This TCR beta chain originates from a study of Ad26.COV2.S vaccination and SARS-CoV-2 variants. Across the study: Ad26.COV2.S given intramuscularly, once or twice 56 days apart.

With regard to this clone: The target antigen is unknown.

General study results and limits: Placebo and vaccine recipients had non-spike TCR breadth that was similar.

The V segment lost 4 bases and the J segment 2 bases; nucleotides outside the gene matches: 13. Germline CDR1 MDHEN, CDR2 SYDVKM. The CDR3 runs 18 residues. The treatment here: some 20 received Ad26.COV2.S at low or high dose, single or two shots; about five received placebo; per-sample allocation not given. The investigators took samples on day 63 after the first vaccine or placebo injection. Assay: immunoSEQ multiplex PCR; the TCRdb copy retains only in-frame clones and omits some. The repertoire holds about 470,000 clones, with about 90% as singletons. The receptor's source is a person aged 18-65 years who received the Ad26.COV2.S COVID-19 vaccine or a placebo. The gene calls are TRBV28 and TRBJ2-1, with 8 bases that match TRBD2. The input for sequencing was peripheral blood, taken in a trial of Ad26.COV2.S vaccine versus placebo. CDR3: CASSSPALAGGTYNEQFF. For the CDR3, the DNA is TGTGCCAGCAGTTCTCCCGCGCTGGCGGGAGGTACCTACAATGAGCAGTTCTTC.